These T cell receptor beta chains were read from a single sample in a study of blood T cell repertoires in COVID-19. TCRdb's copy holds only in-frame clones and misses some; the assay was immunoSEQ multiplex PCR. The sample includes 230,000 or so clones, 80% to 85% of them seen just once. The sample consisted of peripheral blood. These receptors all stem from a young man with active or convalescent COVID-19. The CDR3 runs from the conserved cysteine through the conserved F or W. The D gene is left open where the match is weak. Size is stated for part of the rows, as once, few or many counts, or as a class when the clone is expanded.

CDR3aa: CSAGTAGPQHF; CDR3nt: TGCAGTGCGGGGACAGCCGGTCCCCAGCATTTT; d_gene: TRBD1; abundance: .; j_gene: TRBJ1-5; v_gene: TRBV20-1
CDR3aa: CASSLSAGTGPEKLFF; CDR3nt: TGCGCCAGCAGCTTGAGTGCTGGGACAGGGCCTGAAAAACTGTTTTTT; d_gene: TRBD1; abundance: once; j_gene: TRBJ1-4; v_gene: TRBV5-1
CDR3aa: CASSQGAGSNFEQYF; CDR3nt: TGTGCCAGCAGCCAAGGGGCCGGATCGAACTTCGAGCAGTACTTC; d_gene: .; abundance: .; j_gene: TRBJ2-7; v_gene: TRBV4-2
CDR3aa: CASWTSGSFYEQYF; CDR3nt: TGTGCCAGCTGGACTAGCGGGAGTTTCTACGAGCAGTACTTC; d_gene: TRBD2; abundance: .; j_gene: TRBJ2-7; v_gene: TRBV28
CDR3aa: CASSLVGEGNEQFF; CDR3nt: TGCGCCAGCAGCTTGGTAGGAGAGGGCAATGAGCAGTTCTTC; d_gene: .; abundance: .; j_gene: TRBJ2-1; v_gene: TRBV5-1
CDR3aa: CASSFFGGKKNIQYF; CDR3nt: TGTGCCAGTAGCTTTTTCGGAGGAAAGAAAAACATTCAGTACTTC; d_gene: .; abundance: .; j_gene: TRBJ2-4; v_gene: TRBV19
CDR3aa: CASSQDLGSVGSGTTEAFF; CDR3nt: TGCGCCAGCAGCCAAGATCTGGGGTCGGTGGGTTCGGGAACCACTGAAGCTTTCTTT; d_gene: .; abundance: .; j_gene: TRBJ1-1; v_gene: TRBV4-3
CDR3aa: CASSQDSGFGETQYF; CDR3nt: TGCGCCAGCAGCCAAGATTCGGGATTTGGGGAGACCCAGTACTTC; d_gene: .; abundance: .; j_gene: TRBJ2-5; v_gene: TRBV4-3
CDR3aa: CASSVGRGIEETQYF; CDR3nt: TGTGCCAGCAGCGTAGGGCGGGGAATCGAGGAGACCCAGTACTTC; d_gene: .; abundance: .; j_gene: TRBJ2-5; v_gene: TRBV9
CDR3aa: CASSLVLANTEAFF; CDR3nt: TGTGCCAGCAGCTTAGTTCTGGCGAACACTGAAGCTTTCTTT; d_gene: .; abundance: .; j_gene: TRBJ1-1; v_gene: TRBV7-2
CDR3aa: CAWSVGRNSPLHF; CDR3nt: TGTGCCTGGAGTGTAGGGAGGAATTCACCCCTCCACTTT; d_gene: .; abundance: .; j_gene: TRBJ1-6; v_gene: TRBV30
CDR3aa: CASRGLAGVYEQYF; CDR3nt: TGTGCCAGCAGGGGACTAGCGGGAGTGTACGAGCAGTACTTC; d_gene: TRBD2; abundance: .; j_gene: TRBJ2-7; v_gene: TRBV2
CDR3aa: CASSPRIGTANQPQHF; CDR3nt: TGCGCCAGCAGCCCTCGTATCGGGACAGCCAATCAGCCCCAGCATTTT; d_gene: TRBD1; abundance: .; j_gene: TRBJ1-5; v_gene: TRBV4-1
CDR3aa: CASSYSPAGLTGELFF; CDR3nt: TGTGCCAGCAGTTACTCTCCGGCAGGGCTAACCGGGGAGCTGTTTTTT; d_gene: .; abundance: once; j_gene: TRBJ2-2; v_gene: TRBV6-5